The 27 T cell receptor beta chains presented below share a single source sample, sequenced in a study of T cells after yellow fever vaccination. TCRdb analysed the 5' RACE reads with MiXCR anew, one entry per CDR3 protein. Of approximately 340,000 distinct CDR3 sequences in the sample, roughly 8.7% were seen once. The specimen was PBMCs, collected on the day of the first yellow fever vaccination. All receptors derive from a man aged 18 to 35 who received the YFV17D yellow fever vaccine.

The table lists this clonotype with many counts. The V call is TRBV6-1, the J call TRBJ2-1; 8 nucleotides match TRBD1. CDR3 length equals 17 residues. V lost 7 bases, J lost 3 bases, and 14 bases stayed unmatched. CDR1 and CDR2 (germline): MNHNS, SASEGT. The DNA for the CDR3 is TGTGCCAGCATTGTGAACCCAGGGGGCGGCCGCTACAATGAGCAGTTCTTC. This codes for CASIVNPGGGRYNEQFF.

This clonotype was seen more than once but under ten times. The chain uses TRBV9 and TRBJ2-5, with D perhaps given as TRBD1 or TRBD2 (8 bases each). In germline, CDR1 is SGDLS, CDR2 YYNGEE. The CDR3 has 15 amino acids. V dropped 4 bases and J dropped 4 bases, with 17 bases sitting between them. The CDR3 is CASSPREGTGETQYF. CDR3 DNA sequence: TGTGCCAGCAGCCCCCGGGAGGGGACAGGAGAGACCCAGTACTTC. Filled out from reference TRBV9 and TRBJ2-5, the complete variable domain reads DSGVTQTPKHLITATGQRVTLRCSPRSGDLSVYWYQQSLDQGLQFLIQYYNGEERAKGNILERFSAQQFPDLHSELNLSSLELGDSALYFCASSPREGTGETQYFGPGTRLLVL.

This clonotype was found a few times. The chain recombines TRBV9 with TRBJ1-1, with D perhaps TRBD1 (5 bases). The V gene's germline CDR1 is SGDLS and CDR2 YYNGEE. This CDR3 is 14 amino acids long. V dropped 3 bases and J dropped 0 bases, with 9 bases sitting between them. The CDR3 spells CASSGRDLNTEAFF. The CDR3 coding sequence is TGTGCCAGCAGCGGCAGGGACCTGAACACTGAAGCTTTCTTT.

This rearrangement joins TRBV10-3 to TRBJ1-1, with 8 bases identical to TRBD1. The germline V gene encodes CDR1 ENHRY and CDR2 SYGVKD. This CDR3 has 16 amino acids. J was trimmed by 4 bases and V by 2 bases; bases with no gene match: 9. The CDR3 region has the DNA TGTGCCATCAGTGAGAGGACAGGGCTGGTGGGCACTGAAGCTTTCTTT. Translated: CAISERTGLVGTEAFF.

This chain links TRBV18 with TRBJ1-2; D unclear. Per germline, CDR1 KGHSH and CDR2 LQKENI. This CDR3 is 15 amino acids long. V gave up 3 bases and J gave up 8 bases, with 19 bases separating them. CDR3 residues: CASSPSPTKEEGYTF. The CDR3 DNA sequence: TGTGCCAGCTCACCGAGCCCCACTAAGGAGGAGGGCTACACCTTC. Drawing the rest from reference TRBV18 and TRBJ1-2, the complete variable domain is NAGVMQNPRHLVRRRGQEARLRCSPMKGHSHVYWYRQLPEEGLKFMVYLQKENIIDESGMPKERFSAEFPKEGPSILRIQQVVRGDSAAYFCASSPSPTKEEGYTFGSGTRLTVV.

Worth noting for this clonotype: A clone one base away is much larger, so this may be a read error. The chain combines TRBV20-1 with TRBJ2-3, with 9 nucleotides matching TRBD2. The CDR3 loop spans 16 amino acids. CDR1 and CDR2 from the germline V gene are DFQATT and SNEGSKA (reference sequence). The CDR3 sequence is CCASQGRGGRGDTQYF. DNA for the CDR3: TGCTGTGCCTCTCAGGGGCGGGGGGGCCGCGGAGATACGCAGTATTTT.

This clonotype was seen only a few times. The genes are TRBV7-2 and TRBJ1-3; D unclear. The V gene lost 6 bases and the J gene lost 0 bases, with 12 bases spanning the gap. The CDR3 runs to 15 residues. CDR1 and CDR2 (germline): SGHTA, FQGNSA. The CDR3 sequence: CASSSGRGSGNTIYF. DNA of the CDR3: TGTGCCAGCAGTTCCGGCCGGGGCTCTGGAAACACCATATATTTT.

CDR3 residues: CASSQDRRDNSPLHF. CDR3 in DNA: TGCGCCAGCAGCCAAGATCGAAGGGACAATTCACCCCTCCACTTT. J is TRBJ1-6 and V is TRBV4-3, with D possibly TRBD1 on 5 matching bases. The V gene lost 0 bases and the J gene lost 7 bases, with 10 bases spanning the gap. CDR1 and CDR2 (germline): LGHNA, YSLEER. There are 15 residues in the CDR3.

This clonotype was observed a handful of times. This chain joins TRBV19 and TRBJ2-5, with D possibly TRBD2 on 6 matching bases. V dropped 3 bases and J dropped 4 bases, with 9 bases sitting between them. Germline V lookup: CDR1 LNHDA, CDR2 SQIVND (reference sequence). The CDR3 runs to 13 residues. The CDR3 DNA reads TGTGCCAGTAGTATGACGGGACTAGAGACCCAGTACTTC. It codes for CASSMTGLETQYF.

The chain uses TRBV28 and TRBJ2-5; 8 positions agree with TRBD2. The CDR3 totals 17 residues. Germline values: CDR1 MDHEN, CDR2 SYDVKM. V was pared by 1 base and J by 4 bases, with 11 bases of the junction left unmatched. In DNA form, the CDR3 reads TGTGCCAGCAGTTTATCATCGCGGGGGGCCGCCGGAGAGACCCAGTACTTC. Protein product: CASSLSSRGAAGETQYF.

This clonotype was found a few times. The rearrangement uses TRBV5-6 and TRBJ1-6; D gene uncertain. Germline CDR1 reads SGHDT; CDR2 reads YYEEEE. The CDR3 has 13 amino acids. V was pared by 1 base and J by 8 bases, with 7 bases between. DNA of the CDR3: TGTGCCAGCAGCTTGAGACCCTATTCACCCCTCCACTTT. This encodes CASSLRPYSPLHF.

The chain has TRBV6-2 or TRBV6-3 and TRBJ2-3; D is uncertain. Germline values: CDR1 MNHEY, CDR2 SVGEGT. The CDR3 contains 14 residues. Trimming took off 5 bases at V and 2 bases at J, with 11 bases between the two ends. CDR3 DNA: TGTGCCAGCAGTACCTTTCGGATCACAGATACGCAGTATTTT. Encoded protein: CASSTFRITDTQYF.

The CDR3 DNA sequence: TGTGCCAGCGCGGGGGGGTATACAGATACGCAGTATTTT. This encodes CASAGGYTDTQYF. V gene TRBV5-6 combines with J gene TRBJ2-3, with 9 bases identical to TRBD2. Trimming at V came to 7 bases and at J to 3 bases, leaving 3 bases not matched to a gene. Germline V lookup: CDR1 SGHDT, CDR2 YYEEEE. The CDR3 sequence is 13 residues long.

This clonotype appeared many times. This sequence joins TRBV12-3 or TRBV12-4 and TRBJ2-7, with a possible D match to TRBD2 (6 bases). CDR3 length equals 13 residues. Trimming took 7 bases from V and 6 from J, leaving 16 bases between them. The CDR3 bases are TGTGCCAGCACCCTCGGGGGTCGTTCCGAGCAGTACTTC. Translation: CASTLGGRSEQYF.

The chain uses TRBV7-9 and TRBJ2-3; D unclear. The germline V gene encodes CDR1 SEHNR and CDR2 FQNEAQ (reference sequence). V was trimmed by 5 bases and J by 5 bases, leaving 11 bases between them. The CDR3 length is 13 residues. The CDR3 here is CASSPRPGDTQYF. As DNA, the CDR3 is TGTGCCAGCAGCCCCCGACCGGGAGATACGCAGTATTTT.

In the case of this clonotype: A junction end diverges from the germline sequence, so it may reflect a read error. V and J are TRBV5-3 and TRBJ2-4; 10 nucleotides align to TRBD1. TRBV5-3 is assigned to the ORF class and has an uncertain function. CDR3 size: 16 residues. Here the CDR3 DNA reads TGTGCCAGGAGCTCGGGACAGGGGTTAGCCAAAAACATTCAGTACTTC. Translating it yields CARSSGQGLAKNIQYF.

The CDR3 sequence is CASSLSAGGHQPQHF. CDR3 in DNA: TGTGCCAGCAGTTTATCGGCAGGAGGCCATCAGCCCCAGCATTTT. The chain links TRBV27 to TRBJ1-5; D uncertain. Trimming took off 0 bases at V and 5 bases at J, with 11 bases between the two ends. This CDR3 spans 15 amino acids. The germline gives CDR1 MNHEY, CDR2 SMNVEV (reference sequence).

The V call is TRBV5-1, the J call TRBJ1-2; 7 positions match TRBD1. CDR1 is SGHRS and CDR2 is YFSETQ in the germline V gene. Germline trimming cut 1 base from V and 2 bases from J; bases unmatched to any gene: 8. The CDR3 is 16 amino acids. Written as DNA, the CDR3 is TGCGCCAGCAGCTTGTTTACCGCGGACAGGAACTATGGCTACACCTTC. It yields the protein CASSLFTADRNYGYTF.

The chain uses TRBV12-3 or TRBV12-4 and TRBJ1-2; D remains ambiguous. V was trimmed by 8 bases and J by 4 bases, leaving 17 bases between them. The CDR3 length is 14 residues. The CDR3 loop reads CASSSPPNPYGYTF. CDR3 bases: TGTGCCAGCTCCTCACCCCCGAATCCCTATGGCTACACCTTC.

Only a few counts were recorded for this clonotype. V usage is TRBV9 and J usage is TRBJ1-4; D unclear. The CDR3 runs 15 residues. V was trimmed by 4 bases and J by 8 bases, leaving 18 bases between them. The germline V gene encodes CDR1 SGDLS and CDR2 YYNGEE. The CDR3 is CASSRGKGAGEKLFF. As DNA, the CDR3 is TGTGCCAGCAGCAGAGGGAAGGGAGCTGGGGAAAAACTGTTTTTT.

This clonotype was seen only a few times. The gene calls are TRBV29-1 and TRBJ2-7, with D perhaps TRBD1 (5 bases). V lost 4 bases, J lost 4 bases, and 20 bases lay in between. Germline V lookup: CDR1 SQVTM, CDR2 ANQGSEA. The CDR3 is made up of 15 amino acids. The CDR3 sequence is CSVVSSRQKVYEQYF. Here the CDR3 DNA reads TGCAGCGTTGTTAGTAGCCGACAGAAAGTTTACGAGCAGTACTTC.

The gene calls are TRBV7-2 and TRBJ2-5; 12 bases agree with TRBD2. With 4 bases clipped from V and 5 bases from J, the junction kept 5 bases outside the gene matches. This CDR3 is built from 15 residues. The germline V gene encodes CDR1 SGHTA and CDR2 FQGNSA. The CDR3 region is CASSSRLAGAETQYF. CDR3 DNA sequence: TGTGCCAGCAGCTCGCGACTAGCGGGGGCGGAGACCCAGTACTTC.

This sequence joins TRBV4-3 and TRBJ2-2, with no clear D. CDR3 size: 16 residues. V lost 3 bases and J 1 base, leaving 12 bases between the germline ends. The germline CDR1 and CDR2 sequences are LGHNA and YSLEER. CDR3 residues: CASSQPLRRNTGELFF. The CDR3 DNA sequence: TGCGCCAGCAGCCAGCCCCTGCGGAGGAACACCGGGGAGCTGTTTTTT.

J is TRBJ2-5 and V is TRBV4-3; no clear D. Trimming took off 0 bases at V and 4 bases at J, with 12 bases between the two ends. This CDR3 has 15 residues. Germline assignment: CDR1 LGHNA and CDR2 YSLEER. In DNA, the CDR3 is TGCGCCAGCAGCCAAGATCCCTTAGTCCGAGAGACCCAGTACTTC. It encodes CASSQDPLVRETQYF.

A few counts support this clonotype. CDR3 bases: TGTGCCAGCAGCCGAATCTATGCGCTGAGGGGGAGCTCCTATAATTCACCCCTCCACTTT. The encoded protein is CASSRIYALRGSSYNSPLHF. The chain recombines TRBV4-2 with TRBJ1-6; possibly TRBD1 for D (6 bases). The germline V and J ends were trimmed by 4 bases and 0 bases, with 22 bases remaining between them. The CDR3 totals 20 residues. Germline-derived CDR1 and CDR2 are LGHNA and YNFKEQ.

The sample holds a few counts of this clonotype. The V gene is TRBV6-1, the J gene TRBJ2-3; unclear D gene. Germline V lookup: CDR1 MNHNS, CDR2 SASEGT. This CDR3 is 13 amino acids long. Trimming removed 7 bases at V and 6 bases at J, with 14 bases between. CDR3 amino acids: CASTTQVGDTQYF. The CDR3 DNA reads as TGTGCCAGCACCACCCAGGTGGGGGATACGCAGTATTTT.

This clonotype was counted ten times or more. V gene TRBV10-2 combines with J gene TRBJ2-7; 8 positions agree with TRBD1. Germline lookup yields CDR1 WSHSY and CDR2 SAAADI. V shed 4 bases and J 1 base; nucleotides not matched to a gene: 6. This CDR3 is built from 15 residues. CDR3 DNA sequence: TGCGCCAGCAGTGCCACCGGGACAGGATCCTACGAGCAGTACTTC. Its translation is CASSATGTGSYEQYF.